The present T cell receptor beta chain was sequenced within a study of T cell repertoires and HLA-DP antigens. The study, taken as a whole, reports: Pre-culture clonality, approximately 0.036, was far below sorted CD137+ clonality of approximately 0.36. Against one allele, clones undetected before culture averaged about 35%; against the other, 50% to 65%.

Data came from immunoSEQ multiplex PCR; TCRdb stores just in-frame clones and leaves some out. The sample yields about 73,000 clones, about 80% seen once. As to this clone: What it recognizes is unknown.

Germline V gives CDR1 LGHNA, CDR2 YNFKEQ. The CDR3 covers 19 residues. V was pared by 2 bases and J by 8 bases, with 29 bases between. Sequencing used CD4+ T cells from PBMCs. The rearrangement links TRBV4-2 to TRBJ2-3; D may match TRBD1 or TRBD2 (5 bases each). The source is a man aged 60 to 69 in good health and CMV-seronegative. In DNA form, the CDR3 reads TGTGCCAGCAGCCAAACCCCTGGGGGTGGCTCGCTTAGAGAAGGTACGCAGTATTTT. The encoded protein is CASSQTPGGGSLREGTQYF.